A single sample is the source of the 30 T cell receptor beta chains below, sequenced in a study of cytomegalovirus exposure and HLA in healthy donors. The PCR employed 60 Vbeta primers together with 13 Jbeta primers. The protocol was immunoSEQ multiplex PCR, while the TCRdb copy is restricted to in-frame clones and leaves out a portion. The table records about 160,000 clones, about four fifths of them present only once. Sequencing was carried out using PBMCs. These receptors were obtained from a young woman in good health and CMV-seronegative.

The chain combines TRBV11-2 with TRBJ2-7, with D possibly TRBD1 on 6 matching bases. The CDR3 consists of 17 residues. Germline values: CDR1 SGHAT, CDR2 FQNNGV. V was cut by 1 base and J by 2 bases, with 18 bases left in between. This CDR3 reads CASSLGPHTGRAYEQYF. CDR3 DNA sequence: TGTGCCAGCAGCTTAGGCCCCCACACAGGGCGAGCCTACGAGCAGTACTTC.

The chain is built from TRBV28 and TRBJ1-2; D is perhaps TRBD1 (5 bases). Trimming removed 7 bases from V and 8 bases from J, with 14 bases in between. Per germline, CDR1 MDHEN and CDR2 SYDVKM. The length of the CDR3 is 12 residues. The CDR3 sequence: CASNPGGAGYTF. CDR3 coding DNA: TGTGCCAGCAATCCTGGAGGGGCCGGCTACACCTTC.

This sequence joins TRBV9 and TRBJ1-2; D remains ambiguous. Trimming removed 0 bases at V and 7 bases at J, with 10 bases between. The CDR3 has 13 amino acids. Germline V gene data show CDR1 as SGDLS and CDR2 as YYNGEE. DNA for the CDR3: TGTGCCAGCAGCGTAGGGGGTCGGGGTGGCTACACCTTC. Translated: CASSVGGRGGYTF.

CDR3 residues: CASSYSTRGRVNEQFF. The CDR3 nucleotides are TGTGCCAGCAGTTACTCGACTCGCGGGAGAGTGAATGAGCAGTTCTTC. The chain recombines TRBV6-5 with TRBJ2-1, with TRBD2 matching over 7 bases. The CDR3 extends over 16 amino acids. V shed 0 bases, J shed 7 bases, and the junction held 9 bases outside the gene matches. The germline CDR1 and CDR2 sequences are MNHEY and SVGAGI.

This chain joins TRBV27 and TRBJ2-1; 10 bases match TRBD1. In germline, CDR1 is MNHEY, CDR2 SMNVEV (reference sequence). The length of the CDR3 is 15 residues. With V trimmed by 4 bases and J by 8 bases, 8 bases remained unmatched. CDR3 DNA: TGTGCCAGCAGTTCCGGGACAGGGGTTTACTATGAGCAGTTCTTC. It specifies CASSSGTGVYYEQFF.

V gene TRBV7-3 combines with J gene TRBJ2-1, with D tentatively TRBD2 (5 bases). Germline CDR1 reads SGHTA; CDR2 reads FQGTGA. The V end lost 1 base, the J end lost 7 bases, and 11 bases lay between the germline ends. CDR3 length equals 14 residues. The CDR3 loop reads CASSLIGSDNEQFF. The CDR3 nucleotides read TGTGCCAGCAGCTTAATAGGGAGCGATAATGAGCAGTTCTTC.

V and J are TRBV5-5 and TRBJ1-1, with TRBD1 matching 7 bases. CDR1 is SGHKS, CDR2 YYEKEE, per germline (reference sequence). The trim removed 2 bases at V and 1 base at J, leaving 2 bases unmatched. The CDR3 has 14 amino acids. As DNA, the CDR3 is TGTGCCAGCAGCTTTGCAGGGGGGAACACTGAAGCTTTCTTT. Protein: CASSFAGGNTEAFF.

V and J are TRBV4-2 and TRBJ2-5; 12 bases are shared with TRBD2. The J call may be incorrect, as the DNA end agrees better with TRBJ2-7. Per the germline V gene, CDR1 is LGHNA and CDR2 is YNFKEQ. The CDR3 spans 15 residues. CDR3 amino acids: CASSQGGTSGYEQYF. CDR3 DNA sequence: TGTGCCAGCAGCCAAGGGGGGACTAGCGGGTACGAGCAGTACTTC.

The chain uses TRBV19 and TRBJ1-5; weak D call: TRBD1 (6 bases). The CDR3 totals 15 residues. Trimming shortened V by 4 bases and J by 5 bases, and 15 bases separated the two germline ends. Germline loops: CDR1 LNHDA, CDR2 SQIVND (reference sequence). The CDR3 loop reads CASSREGRGDQPQHF. The CDR3 DNA sequence: TGTGCCAGTAGTAGGGAGGGGAGGGGGGATCAGCCCCAGCATTTT. The full variable domain, completed using reference TRBV19 and TRBJ1-5, is DGGITQSPKYLFRKEGQNVTLSCEQNLNHDAMYWYRQDPGQGLRLIYYSQIVNDFQKGDIAEGYSVSREKKESFPLTVTSAQKNPTAFYLCASSREGRGDQPQHFGDGTRLSIL.

This chain connects TRBV11-3 to TRBJ2-2, with D perhaps TRBD2 (6 bases). CDR1 SGHNT and CDR2 YENEEA come from the germline V gene. Trimming cost V 3 bases and J 4 bases, with 9 bases left between them. The CDR3 covers 14 residues. CDR3 region: CASSLTRGTGELFF. In nucleotides, the CDR3 is TGTGCCAGCAGCTTGACTAGAGGCACCGGGGAGCTGTTTTTT.

On this clone itself: Germline and junction disagree at one end, which may indicate a read error. The genes are TRBV7-9 and TRBJ1-2; D is unclear. CDR1 SEHNR and CDR2 FQNEAQ come from the germline V gene (reference sequence). The CDR3 consists of 14 residues. As DNA, the CDR3 is TGTGCCAGCAGCTCCTCCCACCCTAACTTTGGCTACACCTTC. Its translation is CASSSSHPNFGYTF.

The sample holds one count of this clone. The chain employs TRBV7-2 and TRBJ2-5, with D possibly matching TRBD2 (6 bases). V lost 7 bases and J lost 0, with 15 bases in between. This CDR3 contains 15 residues. Per the germline V gene, CDR1 is SGHTA and CDR2 is FQGNSA. CDR3 region: CASISLGDYQETQYF. The CDR3 DNA reads as TGTGCCAGCATTTCCTTAGGGGACTACCAAGAGACCCAGTACTTC.

This chain connects TRBV28 to TRBJ2-5; possibly TRBD2 for D (5 bases). The CDR3 runs to 14 residues. Trimming shortened V by 4 bases and J by 1 base, and 10 bases separated the two germline ends. Germline CDR1 MDHEN, CDR2 SYDVKM. The CDR3 bases are TGTGCCAGCAGTTGGTATGCGGGCCAAGAGACCCAGTACTTC. It translates to CASSWYAGQETQYF.

The chain has TRBV6-1 and TRBJ1-4; 9 bases line up with TRBD1. There are 15 residues in the CDR3. The junction had 8 bases not matched to a gene; V was cut back by 2 bases and J by 10 bases. Germline V gene lookup returns CDR1 MNHNS and CDR2 SASEGT. CDR3 loop: CASSELGQGVGKLFF. As DNA, the CDR3 is TGTGCCAGCAGTGAACTGGGACAGGGCGTCGGAAAACTGTTTTTT.

The chain recombines TRBV5-4 with TRBJ2-7; D possibly corresponds to TRBD1 (6 bases). Per the germline V gene, CDR1 is SGHNT and CDR2 is YYREEE (reference sequence). The V and J ends lost 0 bases and 2 bases respectively, with 15 bases between them. The CDR3 covers 16 residues. CDR3 nucleotide sequence: TGTGCCAGCAGCTTGGCTACAGGGCCACCAACCTACGAGCAGTACTTC. Its protein is CASSLATGPPTYEQYF. Variable domain in full (rest from reference TRBV5-4 and TRBJ2-7): ETGVTQSPTHLIKTRGQQVTLRCSSQSGHNTVSWYQQALGQGPQFIFQYYREEENGRGNFPPRFSGLQFPNYSSELNVNALELDDSALYLCASSLATGPPTYEQYFGPGTRLTVT.

The CDR3 sequence: CASSSPGTSGRREQFF. The CDR3 bases are TGTGCCAGCAGTTCCCCCGGGACTAGCGGGAGAAGAGAGCAGTTCTTC. The chain uses TRBV5-5 and TRBJ2-1; the match to TRBD2 covers 14 bases. CDR1 is SGHKS, CDR2 YYEKEE, per germline (reference sequence). The CDR3 covers 16 residues. V trimming: 5 bases; J trimming: 10 bases; junction bases outside the gene matches: 11.

The genes are TRBV29-1 and TRBJ2-5; maybe TRBD2 (6 bases). The germline V gene has CDR1 SQVTM and CDR2 ANQGSEA. The CDR3 length is 11 residues. V lost 8 bases and J lost 3, with 10 bases in between. The CDR3 DNA follows: TGCAGCCTTGGGGAGGAAGAGACCCAGTACTTC. This gives the protein CSLGEEETQYF.

V usage is TRBV7-2 and J usage is TRBJ2-7; maybe TRBD2 (6 bases). V was pared by 5 bases and J by 6 bases, with 11 bases between. Germline assignment: CDR1 SGHTA and CDR2 FQGNSA. This CDR3 comprises 12 residues. The CDR3 DNA reads as TGTGCCAGCAGCGATCAGCGGGTCGAGCAGTACTTC. Its translation is CASSDQRVEQYF.

Comments on this clone: This CDR3 fails to terminate in the conserved phenylalanine or tryptophan, so it likely reflects a read error. It is unclear where the CDR3 begins or ends on the DNA, so no DNA is shown, and the CDR3 is as TCRdb lists it. The CDR3 is CASSLPLPEKAI. The chain uses TRBV7-9 and TRBJ1-3. Germline V gives CDR1 SEHNR, CDR2 FQNEAQ (reference sequence). The CDR3 extends over 12 residues, inclusive of both ends.

This clone has a single count. The chain links TRBV4-2 to TRBJ2-6; D perhaps matches TRBD2 (5 bases). Germline V gene data show CDR1 as LGHNA and CDR2 as YNFKEQ. The CDR3 runs 17 residues. V lost 5 bases and J 0 bases, leaving 14 bases between the germline ends. The chain's CDR3 is CASSTPRGSSGANVLTF. CDR3 bases: TGTGCCAGCAGCACCCCCCGGGGTAGCTCTGGGGCCAACGTCCTGACTTTC.

V and J are TRBV4-1 and TRBJ2-5, with 8 bases lining up with TRBD1. Germline V gives CDR1 MGHRA, CDR2 YSYEKL. This CDR3 region has 16 residues. Unmatched junction bases numbered 8, after V lost 1 base and J lost 4 bases. The CDR3 DNA sequence: TGCGCCAGCAGCCAAGGTTACAGGGGGTCGAGAGAGACCCAGTACTTC. Protein sequence: CASSQGYRGSRETQYF.

The chain has TRBV28 and TRBJ2-1; D might be TRBD2 (5 bases). The CDR3 extends over 13 amino acids. The V gene lost 5 bases and the J gene lost 8 bases, with 13 bases spanning the gap. The germline CDR1 and CDR2 sequences are MDHEN and SYDVKM. For the CDR3, the DNA is TGTGCCAGCAGTACACCTACTAGGCATGAGCAGTTCTTC. The encoded protein is CASSTPTRHEQFF.

The chain couples TRBV5-4 to TRBJ2-5, with 9 bases identical to TRBD2. CDR1 and CDR2 from the germline V gene are SGHNT and YYREEE (reference sequence). Trimming cost V 1 base and J 5 bases; bases outside gene matches: 3. The CDR3 has 14 amino acids. CDR3 loop: CASSLKRGAETQYF. The DNA of the CDR3 is TGTGCCAGCAGCTTGAAGCGGGGGGCGGAGACCCAGTACTTC. Full variable domain (remainder filled in from reference TRBV5-4 and TRBJ2-5): ETGVTQSPTHLIKTRGQQVTLRCSSQSGHNTVSWYQQALGQGPQFIFQYYREEENGRGNFPPRFSGLQFPNYSSELNVNALELDDSALYLCASSLKRGAETQYFGPGTRLLVL.

Turning to this clone: One junction end does not reproduce the germline sequence, and a read error may be involved. The rearrangement uses TRBV7-7 and TRBJ2-1; TRBD1 agrees at 8 bases. From germline, CDR1 is SSHAT and CDR2 FNYEAQ (reference sequence). This CDR3 contains 16 residues. The DNA of the CDR3 is TGTGCTAGCAGCTCCGGACAGGGTAAACCCTACAATGAGCAGTTCTTC. Its protein product is CASSSGQGKPYNEQFF.

This chain connects TRBV6-5 to TRBJ2-5, with 10 bases identical to TRBD1. The DNA end favors TRBJ2-7, so the J call may be wrong. The V gene's germline CDR1 is MNHEY and CDR2 SVGAGI. There are 15 residues in the CDR3. This chain's CDR3 is CASSYGTGATYEQYF. CDR3 in DNA: TGTGCCAGCAGTTACGGGACAGGGGCCACCTACGAGCAGTACTTC.

The chain joins TRBV6-5 to TRBJ1-5, with 9 bases fitting TRBD1. Germline V lookup: CDR1 MNHEY, CDR2 SVGAGI. With V trimmed by 5 bases and J by 7 bases, 9 bases remained unmatched. This CDR3 has 15 amino acids. For the CDR3, the DNA is TGTGCCAGCAGTACCAGCAGACAGGGGGGACAGCCCCAGCATTTT. Residues: CASSTSRQGGQPQHF.

The rearrangement joins TRBV6-5 to TRBJ2-2, with a possible D match to TRBD1 (6 bases). V was pared by 2 bases and J by 3 bases, with 13 bases between. The CDR3 length is 16 residues. Germline V gene data show CDR1 as MNHEY and CDR2 as SVGAGI. The CDR3 reads CASSYNDRKYTGELFF. The CDR3 DNA reads as TGTGCCAGCAGTTACAACGACAGGAAGTACACCGGGGAGCTGTTTTTT.

This chain links TRBV5-1 with TRBJ2-7; a weak D match, TRBD1 (5 bases). V dropped 0 bases and J dropped 3 bases, with 10 bases sitting between them. The CDR3 totals 14 residues. Germline V gene sequence: CDR1 SGHRS, CDR2 YFSETQ. The chain's CDR3 is CASSLETDLYEQYF. The CDR3 DNA sequence: TGCGCCAGCAGCTTGGAGACAGACCTCTACGAGCAGTACTTC.

The rearrangement links TRBV20-1 to TRBJ2-7; D gene uncertain. The CDR3 consists of 11 residues. The germline CDR1 and CDR2 sequences are DFQATT and SNEGSKA (reference sequence). Trimming pared 5 bases from V and 3 bases from J, leaving 8 bases between. CDR3 DNA sequence: TGCAGTGCTGGGCCAGACTACGAGCAGTACTTC. It codes for CSAGPDYEQYF.

The V call is TRBV7-2, the J call TRBJ2-3, with 11 positions matching TRBD2. This CDR3 contains 15 residues. The germline CDR1 and CDR2 sequences are SGHTA and FQGNSA. The trim removed 2 bases at V and 4 bases at J, leaving 2 bases unmatched. The CDR3 here is CASSLLAGGPDTQYF. The DNA of the CDR3 is TGTGCCAGCAGCTTACTAGCGGGAGGCCCAGATACGCAGTATTTT.